These 8 T cell receptor beta chains share one sample of origin, sequenced in a study of cytomegalovirus exposure and HLA in healthy donors. This PCR relied on a set of 60 Vbeta primers and 13 Jbeta primers. Sequencing used immunoSEQ multiplex PCR; TCRdb keeps in-frame clones, though not all of them. The sample has some 150,000 clones, 60% to 85% seen once; the top ten hold about 6.7%. Sequenced sample: PBMCs. These receptors came from a woman between 40 and 50 years old in good health and CMV-seropositive.

The rearrangement links TRBV4-2 to TRBJ2-3; 7 bases map to TRBD1. V lost 3 bases to trimming and J lost 9 bases; unmatched junction nucleotides: 3. The length of the CDR3 is 12 residues. Germline V CDR1 and CDR2: LGHNA, YNFKEQ. The CDR3: CASSQTGSTQYF. The CDR3 bases are TGTGCCAGCAGCCAGACAGGGAGCACGCAGTATTTT.

This chain joins TRBV15 and TRBJ2-5, with 11 bases lining up with TRBD2. The germline V gene encodes CDR1 LNHNV and CDR2 YYDKDF (reference sequence). The length of the CDR3 is 16 residues. Germline trimming cut 3 bases from V and 3 bases from J; bases unmatched to any gene: 6. In DNA, the CDR3 is TGTGCCACCAGCAGCCCGCTAGCGGGGGGTAAAGAGACCCAGTACTTC. It translates to CATSSPLAGGKETQYF.

The rearrangement links TRBV28 to TRBJ1-1, with D perhaps TRBD1 (5 bases). Germline-derived CDR1 and CDR2 are MDHEN and SYDVKM. V was pared by 5 bases and J by 13 bases, with 17 bases between. The CDR3 has 12 residues. The CDR3 DNA follows: TGTGCCAGCAGTAGCTTTGGGGCCCTCCGTTTCTTT. Translating it yields CASSSFGALRFF.

For this clone: The junction departs from the called germline gene at one end, perhaps through a read error. The chain's CDR3 is CASTNSRENGHTF. The CDR3 nucleotides read TGTGCCAGCACAAATTCACGGGAAAATGGCCACACCTTC. J is TRBJ1-2 and V is TRBV6-5; D gene uncertain. The CDR3 has 13 residues. CDR1 is MNHEY and CDR2 is SVGAGI in the germline V gene.

This chain connects TRBV7-6 to TRBJ1-1, with no clear D. The CDR3 covers 13 residues. V gave up 2 bases and J gave up 10 bases, with 14 bases separating them. CDR1 and CDR2 (germline): SGHVS, FNYEAQ. The CDR3 spells CASSLQLWGGAFF. The CDR3 DNA follows: TGTGCCAGCAGCTTACAATTATGGGGAGGAGCTTTCTTT.

This clone was seen a handful of times. The rearrangement links TRBV6-1 to TRBJ1-4; 9 bases are a match to TRBD1. The V and J ends lost 6 bases and 7 bases, in that order; junction bases with no gene match: 6. The CDR3 contains 14 residues. In germline, CDR1 is MNHNS, CDR2 SASEGT. The CDR3 spells CASSVGQGFEKLFF. The CDR3 DNA sequence: TGTGCCAGCAGCGTTGGACAGGGGTTTGAAAAACTGTTTTTT.

V gene TRBV5-1 combines with J gene TRBJ2-5; D gene uncertain. V was clipped by 0 bases and J by 4 bases, with 10 bases between them. The germline V gene encodes CDR1 SGHRS and CDR2 YFSETQ. The CDR3 covers 14 residues. The CDR3 coding sequence is TGCGCCAGCAGCTTGGCTGCGTCCCCAGAGACCCAGTACTTC. Translating gives CASSLAASPETQYF.

This chain links TRBV2 with TRBJ2-3; 10 nucleotides line up with TRBD1. Trimming took 0 bases from V and 3 from J; bases not matched to a gene: 6. CDR1 is SNHLY and CDR2 is FYNNEI in the germline V gene. CDR3 size: 17 residues. In DNA form, the CDR3 reads TGTGCCAGCAGTGAAGCGCTGGACAGGGGGATAACAGATACGCAGTATTTT. This gives the protein CASSEALDRGITDTQYF.